The clone carrying this T cell receptor beta chain showed up many times. The antigen is not known. This entry belongs to a study of glioma-infiltrating T cells. Whole-study findings and limits: Gliomas, especially low-grade, showed above-expected tissue-blood divergence; non-neoplastic patients showed below. Tissue and blood shared very few CDR3 sequences.

Amplification of TCR alpha and beta CDR3 regions from RNA used iRepertoire nested multiplex PCR. Input was about 85-450 ng of tissue mRNA or PBMC total RNA. TCRdb analysed the multiplex PCR reads with MiXCR anew, one entry per CDR3 protein. The repertoire holds about 190,000 distinct CDR3 sequences, with roughly a third as singletons. CDR3 size: 14 residues. Germline CDR1 DFQATT, CDR2 SNEGSKA (reference sequence). V was clipped by 5 bases and J by 4 bases, with 17 bases between them. This clonotype originated in a human donor with low-grade glioma or glioblastoma, undergoing nonglioma brain surgery, or in good health (not recorded which). The sample consisted of glioma tissue, nonneoplastic brain tissue, or PBMCs (not recorded which). J is TRBJ1-1 and V is TRBV20-1; TRBD1 is a possible D gene (6 bases). The chain's CDR3 is CSAPDSIGFTEAFF. The CDR3 bases are TGCAGTGCTCCGGACAGCATAGGTTTCACTGAAGCTTTCTTT.